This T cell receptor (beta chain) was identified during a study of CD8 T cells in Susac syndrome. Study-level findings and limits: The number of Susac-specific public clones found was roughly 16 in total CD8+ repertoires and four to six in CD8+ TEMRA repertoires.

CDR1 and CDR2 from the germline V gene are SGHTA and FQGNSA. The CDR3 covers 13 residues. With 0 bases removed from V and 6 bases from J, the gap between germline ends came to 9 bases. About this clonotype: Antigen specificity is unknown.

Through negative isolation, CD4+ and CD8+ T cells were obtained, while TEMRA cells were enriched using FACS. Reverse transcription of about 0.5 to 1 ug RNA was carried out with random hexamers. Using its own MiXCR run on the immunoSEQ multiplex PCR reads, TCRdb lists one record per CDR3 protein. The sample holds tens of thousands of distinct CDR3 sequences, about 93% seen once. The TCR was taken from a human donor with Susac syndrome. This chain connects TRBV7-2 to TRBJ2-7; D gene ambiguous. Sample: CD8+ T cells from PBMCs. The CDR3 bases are TGTGCCAGCAGCTTAGCGGATGAGGCCGAGCAGTACTTC. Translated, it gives CASSLADEAEQYF.